The 6 T cell receptor beta chains reported below all come from one sample, sequenced in a study of blood T cell repertoires in COVID-19. TCRdb's copy holds only in-frame clones and misses some; the assay was immunoSEQ multiplex PCR. Here the sample spans hundreds of thousands of clones, around nine tenths being singletons. Sequencing was done on a sample of PBMCs or T cells enriched from blood (not recorded which). The receptors come from a woman aged 18-35 years who had recovered from COVID-19.

A note on this clone: Other DNA sequences in the sample encode the same CDR3. The chain employs TRBV2 and TRBJ1-1; tentatively, D is TRBD1 (6 bases). Germline V gives CDR1 SNHLY, CDR2 FYNNEI. V lost 3 bases and J lost 4, with 9 bases in between. The CDR3 totals 13 residues. The CDR3 coding sequence is TGTGCCAGCAGTGAGCTAGGGGGCACTGAAGCTTTCTTT. Amino acid sequence: CASSELGGTEAFF.

The chain is built from TRBV5-1 and TRBJ1-2; D gene unclear. CDR1 SGHRS and CDR2 YFSETQ come from the germline V gene. Trimming removed 4 bases at V and 5 bases at J, with 18 bases between. The CDR3 consists of 15 residues. The CDR3 nucleotides read TGCGCCAGCAGCGTTGAACCCGGGAACAGATATGGCTACACCTTC. It codes for CASSVEPGNRYGYTF.

The chain employs TRBV7-8 and TRBJ1-4, with 8 bases identical to TRBD1. This CDR3 spans 11 amino acids. The V and J ends lost 8 bases and 7 bases, in that order; junction bases with no gene match: 0. Per germline, CDR1 SGHVS and CDR2 FQNEAQ. The CDR3 region is CASGTGEKLFF. CDR3 bases: TGTGCCAGCGGGACAGGTGAAAAACTGTTTTTT.

The CDR3: CASSQASGPNQPQHF. DNA of the CDR3: TGCGCCAGCAGCCAAGCATCTGGCCCCAATCAGCCCCAGCATTTT. This chain uses TRBV4-1 with TRBJ1-5; D unclear. The CDR3 loop spans 15 amino acids. Germline loops: CDR1 MGHRA, CDR2 YSYEKL. V was cut by 1 base and J by 3 bases, with 10 bases left in between.

The chain couples TRBV28 to TRBJ1-1, with D perhaps TRBD1 (6 bases). Trimming removed 2 bases at V and 5 bases at J, with 9 bases between. The CDR3 runs 13 residues. From germline, CDR1 is MDHEN and CDR2 SYDVKM. The CDR3 nucleotides read TGTGCCAGCAGTTTACAAGGGGGAACTGAAGCTTTCTTT. It specifies CASSLQGGTEAFF.

V is TRBV19 and J is TRBJ1-1, with TRBD1 matching over 8 bases. The CDR3 consists of 14 residues. Germline loops: CDR1 LNHDA, CDR2 SQIVND (reference sequence). J gave up 4 bases and V 5 bases, and 6 bases lay outside the gene matches. This CDR3 reads CASSRQGLGTEAFF. In DNA form, the CDR3 reads TGTGCCAGTAGTCGACAGGGGTTGGGCACTGAAGCTTTCTTT. The full variable domain, rest sourced from reference TRBV19 and TRBJ1-1, is DGGITQSPKYLFRKEGQNVTLSCEQNLNHDAMYWYRQDPGQGLRLIYYSQIVNDFQKGDIAEGYSVSREKKESFPLTVTSAQKNPTAFYLCASSRQGLGTEAFFGQGTRLTVV.